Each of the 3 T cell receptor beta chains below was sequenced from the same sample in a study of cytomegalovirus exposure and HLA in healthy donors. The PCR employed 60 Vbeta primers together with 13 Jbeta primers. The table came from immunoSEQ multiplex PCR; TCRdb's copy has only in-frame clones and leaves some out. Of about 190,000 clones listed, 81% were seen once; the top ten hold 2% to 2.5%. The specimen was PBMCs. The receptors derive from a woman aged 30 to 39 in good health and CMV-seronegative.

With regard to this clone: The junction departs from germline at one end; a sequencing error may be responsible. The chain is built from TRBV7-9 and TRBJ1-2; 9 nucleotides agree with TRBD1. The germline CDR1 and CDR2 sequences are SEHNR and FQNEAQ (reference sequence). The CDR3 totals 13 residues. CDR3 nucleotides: TGTTCCAGCAGCCCGGACAGGGGCTATGGCTACACCTTC. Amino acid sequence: CSSSPDRGYGYTF.

The CDR3 nucleotides are TGTGCCAGCCAAGGGACATTTCTAACCAAAAACATTCAGTACTTC. Amino acid sequence: CASQGTFLTKNIQYF. This chain connects TRBV2 to TRBJ2-4; D might be TRBD1 (6 bases). Per the germline V gene, CDR1 is SNHLY and CDR2 is FYNNEI. V was cut by 8 bases and J by 2 bases, with 16 bases left in between. The length of the CDR3 is 15 residues.

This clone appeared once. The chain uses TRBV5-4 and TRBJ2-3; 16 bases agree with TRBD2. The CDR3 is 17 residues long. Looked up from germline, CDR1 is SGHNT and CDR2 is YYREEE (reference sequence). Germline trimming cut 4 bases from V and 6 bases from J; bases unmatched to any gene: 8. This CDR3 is CASSAGTSGGAADTQYF. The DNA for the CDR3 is TGTGCCAGCAGCGCCGGGACTAGCGGGGGGGCGGCGGATACGCAGTATTTT.